The 25 T cell receptor beta chains below were found in one sample sequenced in a study of T cell changes during pregnancy in multiple sclerosis. The data were produced by immunoSEQ multiplex PCR, yet TCRdb's version contains in-frame clones alone and is incomplete. Here the sample spans over 60,000 clones, roughly 91% being singletons. Sequencing used peripheral blood, obtained in the third trimester of pregnancy. These receptors were collected from a female donor in good health, enrolled as a control in a pregnancy study.

The chain combines TRBV5-1 with TRBJ2-3; 10 bases align to TRBD2. Trimming took 0 bases from V and 0 from J; bases not matched to a gene: 4. The CDR3 extends over 17 amino acids. Germline V gene data show CDR1 as SGHRS and CDR2 as YFSETQ. CDR3 DNA sequence: TGCGCCAGCAGCTTGGTTCTAGCGGGAGCTAGCACAGATACGCAGTATTTT. It translates to CASSLVLAGASTDTQYF.

J is TRBJ2-3 and V is TRBV11-3; no definite D call. The V and J ends lost 0 bases and 8 bases respectively, with 9 bases between them. Germline V CDR1 and CDR2: SGHNT, YENEEA. There are 13 residues in the CDR3. The CDR3 loop reads CASSLDLLGTQYF. The CDR3 coding sequence is TGTGCCAGCAGCTTAGATTTGCTAGGTACGCAGTATTTT.

The chain is built from TRBV7-2 and TRBJ1-2; maybe TRBD1 (6 bases). This CDR3 contains 14 residues. Trimming took off 5 bases at V and 6 bases at J, with 16 bases between the two ends. Germline-derived CDR1 and CDR2 are SGHTA and FQGNSA. For the CDR3, the DNA is TGTGCCAGCAGCCTCCTTCGACAGGCTGATGGCTACACCTTC. Translation gives CASSLLRQADGYTF. Full variable domain (missing parts from reference TRBV7-2 and TRBJ1-2): GAGVSQSPSNKVTEKGKDVELRCDPISGHTALYWYRQSLGQGLEFLIYFQGNSAPDKSGLPSDRFSAERTGGSVSTLTIQRTQQEDSAVYLCASSLLRQADGYTFGSGTRLTVV.

The chain recombines TRBV11-2 with TRBJ2-7; 12 nucleotides align to TRBD2. The length of the CDR3 is 15 residues. The V gene end was trimmed by 5 bases and the J gene end by 7 bases; junction bases not matched to a gene: 9. CDR1 and CDR2 from the germline V gene are SGHAT and FQNNGV. CDR3 region: CASSRRLAGVEEQYF. The CDR3 nucleotides are TGTGCCAGCAGCCGCCGACTAGCGGGAGTGGAAGAGCAGTACTTC.

The chain has TRBV5-4 and TRBJ2-1, with 11 nucleotides matching TRBD1. This CDR3 region has 13 residues. Germline V gene data show CDR1 as SGHNT and CDR2 as YYREEE (reference sequence). V lost 4 bases to trimming and J lost 8 bases; unmatched junction nucleotides: 2. CDR3 residues: CASSPGQGDEQFF. As DNA, the CDR3 is TGTGCCAGCAGCCCGGGACAGGGGGATGAGCAGTTCTTC.

For the CDR3, the DNA is TGTGCCAGCCGCCAGCAACAGGGTAGCAATCAGCCCCAGCATTTT. As protein: CASRQQQGSNQPQHF. The chain is built from TRBV2 and TRBJ1-5, with D perhaps matching TRBD1 (6 bases). V lost 8 bases, J lost 0 bases, and 14 bases lay in between. This CDR3 comprises 15 residues. From germline, CDR1 is SNHLY and CDR2 FYNNEI.

The V and J genes are TRBV11-3 and TRBJ2-7, with D possibly TRBD2 on 7 matching bases. V gave up 5 bases and J gave up 2 bases, with 19 bases separating them. The CDR3 is 16 amino acids. The germline V gene encodes CDR1 SGHNT and CDR2 YENEEA. The CDR3 loop is CASSLGGLAEPYEQYF. The CDR3 DNA follows: TGTGCCAGCAGCCTAGGGGGGCTAGCGGAGCCCTACGAGCAGTACTTC.

The chain is built from TRBV2 and TRBJ1-2; D possibly corresponds to TRBD1 (6 bases). V shed 6 bases and J shed 6 bases, with 14 bases lying between them. Germline V gives CDR1 SNHLY, CDR2 FYNNEI. There are 13 residues in the CDR3. The CDR3 DNA follows: TGTGCCAGCAGGGCACAGGGAAGCGATGGCTACACCTTC. It yields the protein CASRAQGSDGYTF. Looking up the rest from reference TRBV2 and TRBJ1-2 gives the full variable domain: EPEVTQTPSHQVTQMGQEVILRCVPISNHLYFYWYRQILGQKVEFLVSFYNNEISEKSEIFDDQFSVERPDGSNFTLKIRSTKLEDSAMYFCASRAQGSDGYTFGSGTRLTVV.

The V and J genes are TRBV5-1 and TRBJ1-2; D remains unclear. Germline V CDR1 and CDR2: SGHRS, YFSETQ. This CDR3 is built from 16 residues. Trimming took 7 bases from V and 3 from J, leaving 22 bases between them. The CDR3 nucleotides read TGCGCCAGCTCATCCGGACTGAGGCGCACCTACTATGGCTACACCTTC. Its translation: CASSSGLRRTYYGYTF.

This chain joins TRBV5-1 and TRBJ2-7, with D tentatively TRBD1 (6 bases). CDR1 and CDR2 from the germline V gene are SGHRS and YFSETQ. CDR3 length: 15 amino acids. Trimming pared 5 bases from V and 6 bases from J, leaving 21 bases between. The CDR3 spells CASRAGTRVTAEQYF. Here the CDR3 DNA reads TGCGCCAGCAGGGCCGGGACACGAGTTACGGCCGAGCAGTACTTC.

V usage is TRBV9 and J usage is TRBJ2-5; TRBD1 is a possible D gene (6 bases). V was clipped by 3 bases and J by 0 bases, with 12 bases between them. The CDR3 is made up of 15 amino acids. CDR1 and CDR2 (germline): SGDLS, YYNGEE. CDR3 region: CASSEGGGDQETQYF. CDR3 bases: TGTGCCAGCAGCGAGGGTGGGGGCGACCAAGAGACCCAGTACTTC.

The V and J genes are TRBV7-7 and TRBJ2-5; tentatively, D is TRBD2 (6 bases). The ends were cut back, 4 bases at V and 5 bases at J, with 14 bases in the middle. CDR1 and CDR2 from the germline V gene are SSHAT and FNYEAQ (reference sequence). This CDR3 region has 14 residues. CDR3 sequence (DNA): TGTGCCAGCAGCTCCGCGGGGCTGGGGGAGACCCAGTACTTC. Translating gives CASSSAGLGETQYF. Full variable domain (remainder filled in from reference TRBV7-7 and TRBJ2-5): GAGVSQSPRYKVTKRGQDVTLRCDPISSHATLYWYQQALGQGPEFLTYFNYEAQPDKSGLPSDRFSAERPEGSISTLTIQRTEQRDSAMYRCASSSAGLGETQYFGPGTRLLVL.

The chain uses TRBV7-9 and TRBJ2-1, with 10 bases matching TRBD1. Germline CDR1 SEHNR, CDR2 FQNEAQ (reference sequence). J lost 6 bases, V lost 8 bases, and 10 bases had no gene match. The CDR3 consists of 15 residues. The CDR3 DNA reads TGTGCCAGCTCGACCGAGACAGGGGGCCTCAATGAGCAGTTCTTC. It is translated as CASSTETGGLNEQFF.

The V gene is TRBV28, the J gene TRBJ2-5; the match to TRBD1 covers 8 bases. CDR3 length: 16 residues. After removal of 8 bases from V and 1 base from J, the junction contained 12 bases not matched to a gene. CDR1 is MDHEN and CDR2 is SYDVKM in the germline V gene. The CDR3 region is CASGAGGHISQETQYF. CDR3 bases: TGTGCCAGCGGAGCAGGGGGCCACATATCCCAAGAGACCCAGTACTTC.

The chain joins TRBV5-1 to TRBJ1-2; D remains ambiguous. This CDR3 region has 14 residues. Trimming cost V 5 bases and J 3 bases, with 14 bases left between them. CDR1 and CDR2 from the germline V gene are SGHRS and YFSETQ. Here the CDR3 reads CASSYNTSHYGYTF. The CDR3 DNA is TGCGCCAGCAGTTATAACACCTCCCACTATGGCTACACCTTC.

The gene calls are TRBV6-6 and TRBJ2-2, with 9 bases matching TRBD2. Germline lookup yields CDR1 MNHNY and CDR2 SVGAGI (reference sequence). The V gene end was trimmed by 2 bases and the J gene end by 1 base; junction bases not matched to a gene: 2. The CDR3 has 16 amino acids. CDR3 DNA: TGTGCCAGCAGTTACGGGCGGGGGGGGAACACCGGGGAGCTGTTTTTT. Its protein product is CASSYGRGGNTGELFF.

The DNA of the CDR3 is TGCGCCAGCAGCTTGGGACAGGGAAACACCGGGGAGCTGTTTTTT. As protein: CASSLGQGNTGELFF. The chain combines TRBV5-1 with TRBJ2-2, with 7 bases matching TRBD1. CDR3 length equals 15 residues. The trim removed 0 bases at V and 2 bases at J, leaving 1 base unmatched. CDR1 is SGHRS, CDR2 YFSETQ, per germline.

This clone was seen only a few times. V and J are TRBV18 and TRBJ1-1, with TRBD1 as a possible D gene (5 bases). V was clipped by 4 bases and J by 5 bases, with 11 bases between them. The CDR3 extends over 13 amino acids. Germline V gene lookup returns CDR1 KGHSH and CDR2 LQKENI. The CDR3 nucleotides read TGTGCCAGCTCACGTTCGGGGGAGACTGAAGCTTTCTTT. This translates into CASSRSGETEAFF.

V and J are TRBV5-1 and TRBJ1-5; D perhaps matches TRBD1 (5 bases). Trimming removed 0 bases from V and 6 bases from J, with 7 bases in between. The CDR3 has 13 residues. CDR1 and CDR2 from the germline V gene are SGHRS and YFSETQ. In nucleotides, the CDR3 is TGCGCCAGCAGCTTGGCCGGGGGTCAGCCCCAGCATTTT. This translates into CASSLAGGQPQHF. Together with reference TRBV5-1 and TRBJ1-5, the CDR3 gives the full variable domain: KAGVTQTPRYLIKTRGQQVTLSCSPISGHRSVSWYQQTPGQGLQFLFEYFSETQRNKGNFPGRFSGRQFSNSRSEMNVSTLELGDSALYLCASSLAGGQPQHFGDGTRLSIL.

Of note for this clone: Additional DNA sequences in this sample encode the identical CDR3. V gene TRBV29-1 combines with J gene TRBJ1-1; no definite D call. The ends were cut back, 4 bases at V and 4 bases at J, with 4 bases in the middle. Germline CDR1 reads SQVTM; CDR2 reads ANQGSEA. This CDR3 region has 10 residues. CDR3 DNA: TGCAGCGTTGCCCGCACTGAAGCTTTCTTT. The encoded protein is CSVARTEAFF.

The chain combines TRBV19 with TRBJ1-2, with 8 bases identical to TRBD1. The V and J ends lost 4 bases and 3 bases, in that order; junction bases with no gene match: 16. There are 18 residues in the CDR3. Germline CDR1 reads LNHDA; CDR2 reads SQIVND (reference sequence). CDR3 coding DNA: TGTGCCAGTAGTAAGGGGCTCGCCCAGGGGGCGGCGGACTATGGCTACACCTTC. Protein: CASSKGLAQGAADYGYTF.

This clone was picked up a small number of times. The CDR3 DNA follows: TGTGCCATCAAACGGACCCCAGGGTCCAACACCGGGGAGCTGTTTTTT. Protein sequence: CAIKRTPGSNTGELFF. The rearrangement links TRBV19 to TRBJ2-2, with a possible D match to TRBD1 (5 bases). V lost 10 bases and J 2 bases, leaving 20 bases between the germline ends. CDR3 length equals 16 residues. Germline lookup yields CDR1 LNHDA and CDR2 SQIVND (reference sequence).

V and J are TRBV14 and TRBJ1-1; D is unclear. Trimming cost V 1 base and J 4 bases, with 10 bases left between them. The CDR3 loop spans 14 amino acids. The germline CDR1 and CDR2 sequences are SGHDN and FVKESK. CDR3 loop: CASSQVLAFTEAFF. As DNA, the CDR3 is TGTGCCAGCAGCCAAGTATTGGCTTTCACTGAAGCTTTCTTT.

The CDR3 DNA follows: TGTGCCAGCAGGGGACAGGGGGCTAAAGAGACCCAGTACTTC. Translated: CASRGQGAKETQYF. This chain uses TRBV5-4 with TRBJ2-5; 12 nucleotides line up with TRBD1. The length of the CDR3 is 14 residues. Germline trimming cut 5 bases from V and 3 bases from J; bases unmatched to any gene: 2. The V gene's germline CDR1 is SGHNT and CDR2 YYREEE (reference sequence).

The CDR3 here is CASSYSPGRFYNEQFF. The CDR3 nucleotides are TGTGCCAGCAGTTACTCGCCAGGTCGATTCTACAATGAGCAGTTCTTC. The rearrangement uses TRBV6-5 and TRBJ2-1; D is unclear. Germline V CDR1 and CDR2: MNHEY, SVGAGI. The CDR3 totals 16 residues. Between the trimmed V and J ends, which lost 0 bases and 3 bases, there was a span of 12 bases.